Given below is one T cell receptor (beta chain) in context. Its antigen is not known. These data originate in a study of CXCR3-negative and CXCR3-positive naive CD8 T cells. Study-wide findings and caveats: Both of the naive subsets showed about the same high diversity, but memory CD8+ cells had much less. Upon cryopreservation, CXCR3 expression partially decreased, and most assays used fresh PBMCs.

Germline CDR1 is MGHRA and CDR2 is YSYEKL. CDR3 size: 14 residues. TRB cDNA libraries were made by UMI-labeled 5' RACE. For each CDR3 protein, TCRdb gives one entry from its re-call of the 5' RACE reads, without DNA. Its table records about 48,000 distinct CDR3 sequences. This receptor was identified in a human donor in good health. Some clones in this sample may be carry-over from other donors' samples. The genes are TRBV4-1 and TRBJ2-7; the TCRdb call, TRBD1, lacks DNA for checking. The sample comprised memory CD8+ T cells from blood. CDR3 loop: CASSYRDIAYEQYF.